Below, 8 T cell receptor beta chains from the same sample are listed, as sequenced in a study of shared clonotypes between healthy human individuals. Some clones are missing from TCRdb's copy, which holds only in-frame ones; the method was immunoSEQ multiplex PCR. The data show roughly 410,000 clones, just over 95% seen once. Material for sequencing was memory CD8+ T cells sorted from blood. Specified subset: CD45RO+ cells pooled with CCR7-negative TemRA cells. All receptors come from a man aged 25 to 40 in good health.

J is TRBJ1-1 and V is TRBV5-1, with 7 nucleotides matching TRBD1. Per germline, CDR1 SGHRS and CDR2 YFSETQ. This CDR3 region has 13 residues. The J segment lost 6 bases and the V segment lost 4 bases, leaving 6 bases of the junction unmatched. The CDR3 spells CASSLTGASEAFF. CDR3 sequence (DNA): TGCGCCAGCAGCCTCACAGGGGCCTCTGAAGCTTTCTTT.

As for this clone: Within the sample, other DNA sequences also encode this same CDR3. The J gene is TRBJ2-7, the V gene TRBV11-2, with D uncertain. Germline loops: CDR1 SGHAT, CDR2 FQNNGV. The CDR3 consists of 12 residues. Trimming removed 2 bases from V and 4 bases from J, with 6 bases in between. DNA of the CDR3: TGTGCCAGCAGCTTACTATATTACGAGCAGTACTTC. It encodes CASSLLYYEQYF.

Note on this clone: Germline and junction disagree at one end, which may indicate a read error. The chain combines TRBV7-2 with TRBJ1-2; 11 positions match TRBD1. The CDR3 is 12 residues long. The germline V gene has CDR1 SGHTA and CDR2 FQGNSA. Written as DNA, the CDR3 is TGTGCCAGCAGCCCCCAGGACAGGGGGCTCTTCTTC. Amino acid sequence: CASSPQDRGLFF.

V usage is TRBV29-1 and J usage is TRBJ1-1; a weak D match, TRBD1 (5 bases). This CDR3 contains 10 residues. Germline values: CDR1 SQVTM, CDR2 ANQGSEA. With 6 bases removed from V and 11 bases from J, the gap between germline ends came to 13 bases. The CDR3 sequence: CSVRQFGAFF. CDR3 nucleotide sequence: TGCAGCGTCCGACAGTTTGGCGCTTTCTTT.

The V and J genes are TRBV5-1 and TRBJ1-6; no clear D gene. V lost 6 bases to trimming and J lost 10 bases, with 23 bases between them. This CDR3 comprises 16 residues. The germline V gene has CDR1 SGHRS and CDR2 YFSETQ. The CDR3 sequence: CASTFEAPEINSPLHF. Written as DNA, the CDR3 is TGCGCCAGCACGTTTGAGGCACCTGAAATTAACTCACCCCTCCACTTT.

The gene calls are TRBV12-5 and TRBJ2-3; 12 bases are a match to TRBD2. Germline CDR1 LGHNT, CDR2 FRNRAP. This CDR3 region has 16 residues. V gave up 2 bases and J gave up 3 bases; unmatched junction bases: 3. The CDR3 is CASGLYGTSGTDTQYF. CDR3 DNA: TGTGCTAGTGGTTTGTACGGGACTAGCGGGACAGATACGCAGTATTTT.

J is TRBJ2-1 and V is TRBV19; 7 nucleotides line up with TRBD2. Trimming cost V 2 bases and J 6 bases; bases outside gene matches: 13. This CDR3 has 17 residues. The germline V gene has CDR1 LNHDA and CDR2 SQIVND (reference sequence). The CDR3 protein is CASSIRFRAGRVNEQFF. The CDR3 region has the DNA TGTGCCAGTAGTATAAGGTTTAGAGCGGGAAGGGTCAATGAGCAGTTCTTC.

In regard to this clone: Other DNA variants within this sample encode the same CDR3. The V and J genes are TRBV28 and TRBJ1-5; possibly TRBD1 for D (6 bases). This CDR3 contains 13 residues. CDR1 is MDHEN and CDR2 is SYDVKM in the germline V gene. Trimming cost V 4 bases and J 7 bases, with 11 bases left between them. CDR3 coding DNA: TGTGCCAGCAGTTCCCCTACAGGGCAGCCCCAGCATTTT. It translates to CASSSPTGQPQHF.